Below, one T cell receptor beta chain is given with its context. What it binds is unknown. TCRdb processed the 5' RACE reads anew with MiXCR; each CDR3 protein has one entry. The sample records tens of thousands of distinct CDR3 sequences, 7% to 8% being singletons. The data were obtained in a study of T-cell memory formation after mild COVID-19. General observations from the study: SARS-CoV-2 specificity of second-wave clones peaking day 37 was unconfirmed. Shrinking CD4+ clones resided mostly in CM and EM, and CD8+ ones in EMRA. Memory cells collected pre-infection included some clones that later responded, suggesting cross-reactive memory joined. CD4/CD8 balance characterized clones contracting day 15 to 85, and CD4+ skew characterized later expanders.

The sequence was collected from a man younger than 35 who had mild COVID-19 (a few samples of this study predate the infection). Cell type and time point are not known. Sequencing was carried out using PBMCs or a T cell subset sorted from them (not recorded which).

CDR3 sequence (DNA): TGTGCCAGCAGCTTCCAGGGGGCCGGGGAGCAGTACTTC. It specifies CASSFQGAGEQYF. The chain carries TRBV11-3 and TRBJ2-7, with TRBD1 matching over 8 bases. Trimming took 3 bases from V and 7 from J; bases not matched to a gene: 5. CDR3 size: 13 residues. The germline gives CDR1 SGHNT, CDR2 YENEEA.